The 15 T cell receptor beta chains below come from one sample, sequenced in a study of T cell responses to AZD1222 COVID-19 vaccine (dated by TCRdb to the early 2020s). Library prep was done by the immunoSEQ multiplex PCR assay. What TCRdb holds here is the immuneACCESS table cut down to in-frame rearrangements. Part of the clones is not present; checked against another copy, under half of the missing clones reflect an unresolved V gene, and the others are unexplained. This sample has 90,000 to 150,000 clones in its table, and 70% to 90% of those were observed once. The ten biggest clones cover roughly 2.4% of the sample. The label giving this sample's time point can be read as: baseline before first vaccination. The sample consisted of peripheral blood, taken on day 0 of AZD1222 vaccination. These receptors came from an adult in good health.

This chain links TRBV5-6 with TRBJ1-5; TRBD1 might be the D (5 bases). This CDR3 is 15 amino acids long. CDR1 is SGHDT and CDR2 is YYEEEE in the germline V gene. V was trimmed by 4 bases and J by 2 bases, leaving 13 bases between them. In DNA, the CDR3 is TGTGCCAGCAGCCGGAGACAGAACGGCAATCAGCCCCAGCATTTT. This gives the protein CASSRRQNGNQPQHF.

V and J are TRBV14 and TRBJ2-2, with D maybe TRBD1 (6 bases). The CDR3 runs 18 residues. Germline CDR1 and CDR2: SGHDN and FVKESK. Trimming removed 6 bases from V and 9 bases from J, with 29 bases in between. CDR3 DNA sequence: TGTGCCAGCAGGGCCGGGACAACGGACCCCTGGGGTTGGCGGGAGCTGTTTTTT. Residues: CASRAGTTDPWGWRELFF. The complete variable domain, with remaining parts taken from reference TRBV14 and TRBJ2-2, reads EAGVTQFPSHSVIEKGQTVTLRCDPISGHDNLYWYRRVMGKEIKFLLHFVKESKQDESGMPNNRFLAERTGGTYSTLKVQPAELEDSGVYFCASRAGTTDPWGWRELFFGEGSRLTVL.

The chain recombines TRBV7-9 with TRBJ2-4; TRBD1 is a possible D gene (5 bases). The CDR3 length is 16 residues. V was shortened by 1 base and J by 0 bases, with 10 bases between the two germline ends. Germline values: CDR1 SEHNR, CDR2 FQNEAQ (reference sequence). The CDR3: CASSLGQSGAKNIQYF. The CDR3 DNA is TGTGCCAGCAGCTTAGGACAGTCGGGAGCCAAAAACATTCAGTACTTC. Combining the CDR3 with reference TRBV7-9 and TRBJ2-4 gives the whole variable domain DTGVSQNPRHKITKRGQNVTFRCDPISEHNRLYWYRQTLGQGPEFLTYFQNEAQLEKSRLLSDRFSAERPKGSFSTLEIQRTEQGDSAMYLCASSLGQSGAKNIQYFGAGTRLSVL.

This CDR3 reads CASSLFENKNEQYF. CDR3 bases: TGCGCCAGCAGCTTGTTCGAGAATAAGAACGAGCAGTACTTC. The chain combines TRBV5-1 with TRBJ2-7; no clear D gene. Trimming took 1 base from V and 5 from J, leaving 13 bases between them. This CDR3 is 14 amino acids long. Germline CDR1 reads SGHRS; CDR2 reads YFSETQ.

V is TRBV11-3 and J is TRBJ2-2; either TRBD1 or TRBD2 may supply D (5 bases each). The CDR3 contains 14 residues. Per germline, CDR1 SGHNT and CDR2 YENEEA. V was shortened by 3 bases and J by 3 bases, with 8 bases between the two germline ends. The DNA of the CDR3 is TGTGCCAGCAGCTTTATGGGGGACACCGGGGAGCTGTTTTTT. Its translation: CASSFMGDTGELFF.

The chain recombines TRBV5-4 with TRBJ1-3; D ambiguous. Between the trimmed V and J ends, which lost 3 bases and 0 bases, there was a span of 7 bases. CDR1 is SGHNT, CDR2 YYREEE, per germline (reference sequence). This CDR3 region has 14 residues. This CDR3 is CASSYWDSGNTIYF. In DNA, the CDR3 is TGTGCCAGCAGCTACTGGGACTCTGGAAACACCATATATTTT. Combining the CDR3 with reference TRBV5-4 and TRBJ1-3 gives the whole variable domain ETGVTQSPTHLIKTRGQQVTLRCSSQSGHNTVSWYQQALGQGPQFIFQYYREEENGRGNFPPRFSGLQFPNYSSELNVNALELDDSALYLCASSYWDSGNTIYFGEGSWLTVV.

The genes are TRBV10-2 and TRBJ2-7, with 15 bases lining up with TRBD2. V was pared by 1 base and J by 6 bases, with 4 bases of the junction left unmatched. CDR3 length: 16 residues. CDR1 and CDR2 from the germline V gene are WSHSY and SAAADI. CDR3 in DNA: TGCGCCAGCAGTGAGTGGGGACTAGCGGGAGGAGGCGAGCAGTACTTC. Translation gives CASSEWGLAGGGEQYF.

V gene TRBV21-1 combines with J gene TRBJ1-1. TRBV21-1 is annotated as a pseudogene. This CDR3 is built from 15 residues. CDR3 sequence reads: CASSPREGENTEAFF. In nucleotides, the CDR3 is TGTGCCAGCAGCCCTCGGGAAGGGGAGAACACTGAAGCTTTCTTT.

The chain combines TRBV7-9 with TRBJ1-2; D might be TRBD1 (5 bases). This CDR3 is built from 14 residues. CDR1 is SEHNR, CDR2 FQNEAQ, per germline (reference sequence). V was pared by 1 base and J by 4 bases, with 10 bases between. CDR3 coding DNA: TGTGCCAGCAGCTTAGTGGGGCCCGGCTATGGCTACACCTTC. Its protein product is CASSLVGPGYGYTF. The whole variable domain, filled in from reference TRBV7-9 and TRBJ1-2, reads DTGVSQNPRHKITKRGQNVTFRCDPISEHNRLYWYRQTLGQGPEFLTYFQNEAQLEKSRLLSDRFSAERPKGSFSTLEIQRTEQGDSAMYLCASSLVGPGYGYTFGSGTRLTVV.

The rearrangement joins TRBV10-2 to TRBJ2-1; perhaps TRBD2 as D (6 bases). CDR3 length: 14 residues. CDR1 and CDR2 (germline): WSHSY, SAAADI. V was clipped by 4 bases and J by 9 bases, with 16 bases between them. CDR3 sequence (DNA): TGCGCCAGCAGTGCCCTAGCGAGTATGGGTGAGCAGTTCTTC. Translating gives CASSALASMGEQFF.

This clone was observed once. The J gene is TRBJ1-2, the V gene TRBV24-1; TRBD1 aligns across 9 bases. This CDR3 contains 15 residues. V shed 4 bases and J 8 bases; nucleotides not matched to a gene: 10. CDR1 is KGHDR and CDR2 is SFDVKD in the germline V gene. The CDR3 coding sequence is TGTGCCACCAGTGACCCCGGGACAGGGCGTACGGGCTACACCTTC. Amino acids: CATSDPGTGRTGYTF.

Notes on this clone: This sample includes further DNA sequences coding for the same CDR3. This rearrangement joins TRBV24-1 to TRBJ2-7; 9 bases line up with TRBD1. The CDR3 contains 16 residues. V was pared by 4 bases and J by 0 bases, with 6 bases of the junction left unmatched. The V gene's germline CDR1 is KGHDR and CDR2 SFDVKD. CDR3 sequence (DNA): TGTGCCACCAGTGACCCCGGACAGGGGAGCTCCTACGAGCAGTACTTC. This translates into CATSDPGQGSSYEQYF.

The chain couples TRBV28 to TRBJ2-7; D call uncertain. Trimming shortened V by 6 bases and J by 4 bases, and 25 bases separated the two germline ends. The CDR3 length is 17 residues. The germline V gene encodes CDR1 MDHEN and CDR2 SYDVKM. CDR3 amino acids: CASRRNSGSRAWYEQYF. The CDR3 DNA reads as TGTGCCAGCAGACGAAATAGTGGGTCCCGGGCTTGGTACGAGCAGTACTTC.

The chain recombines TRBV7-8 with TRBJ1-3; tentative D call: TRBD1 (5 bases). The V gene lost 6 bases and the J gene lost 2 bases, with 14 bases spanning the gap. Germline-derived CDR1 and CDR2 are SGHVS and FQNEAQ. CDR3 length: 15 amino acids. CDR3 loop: CASRPQQVTGNTIYF. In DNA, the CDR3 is TGTGCCAGCAGACCACAACAGGTTACTGGAAACACCATATATTTT.

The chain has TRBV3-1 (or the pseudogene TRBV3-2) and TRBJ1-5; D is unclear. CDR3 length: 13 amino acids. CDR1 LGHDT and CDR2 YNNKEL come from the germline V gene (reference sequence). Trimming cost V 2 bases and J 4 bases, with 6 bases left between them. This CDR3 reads CASSQFGNQPQHF. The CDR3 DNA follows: TGTGCCAGCAGCCAATTCGGGAATCAGCCCCAGCATTTT.